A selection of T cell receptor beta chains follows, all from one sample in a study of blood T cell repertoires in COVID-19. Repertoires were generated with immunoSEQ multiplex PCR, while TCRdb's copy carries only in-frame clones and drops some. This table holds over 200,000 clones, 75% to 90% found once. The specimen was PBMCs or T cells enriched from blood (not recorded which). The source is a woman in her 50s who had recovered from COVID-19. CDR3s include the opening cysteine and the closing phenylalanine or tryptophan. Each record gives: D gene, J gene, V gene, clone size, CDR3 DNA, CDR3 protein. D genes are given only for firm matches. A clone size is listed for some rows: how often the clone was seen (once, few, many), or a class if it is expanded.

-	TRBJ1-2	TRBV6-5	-	TGTGCCAGCAGTTACTACACCGGGGGGGAAGGCGGCTACACCTTC	CASSYYTGGEGGYTF
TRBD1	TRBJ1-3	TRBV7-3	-	TGTGCCAGCAGCGAGGGGGCCCCTGGAAACACCATATATTTT	CASSEGAPGNTIYF
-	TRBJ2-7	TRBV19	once	TGTGCCAGTAGTACAAGGGCAGGAGGCTCCTACGAGCAGTACTTC	CASSTRAGGSYEQYF
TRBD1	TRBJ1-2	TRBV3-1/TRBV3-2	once	TGTGCCAGCAGCCGAGGGACAGGGACGCCGAGCTATGGCTACACCTTC	CASSRGTGTPSYGYTF
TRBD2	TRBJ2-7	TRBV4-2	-	TGTGCCAGCAGCCCTCGACTAGCGGGAGACTACGAGCAGTACTTC	CASSPRLAGDYEQYF
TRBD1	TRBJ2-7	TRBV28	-	TGTGCCAGCAGCCCTCCGACAGGGGGATCCTACGAGCAGTACTTC	CASSPPTGGSYEQYF
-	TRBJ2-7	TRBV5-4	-	TGTGCCAGCAGCCGCTATGCTAGCGTGAGCTCCTACGAGCAGTACTTC	CASSRYASVSSYEQYF
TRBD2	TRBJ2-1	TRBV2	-	TGTGCCAGCAGTGAGGGCGGGAGGGCCTTCGGTTTCGCCCAGTTCTTC	CASSEGGRAFGFAQFF
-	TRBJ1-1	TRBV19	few	TGTGCCAGTAGTATACCTCCGACGGGAAGGAACACTGAAGCTTTCTTT	CASSIPPTGRNTEAFF
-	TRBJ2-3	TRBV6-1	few	TGTGCCAGCAGTGGGGGGGACAGTAGAGGCACAGATACGCAGTATTTT	CASSGGDSRGTDTQYF
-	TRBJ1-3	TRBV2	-	TGTGCCAGCAGTGATATACAGGTCCTGACCTCTGGAAACACCATATATTTT	CASSDIQVLTSGNTIYF
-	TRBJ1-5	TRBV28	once	TGTGCCAGCAGTTTTAGCAGGGGAGATAATCAGCCCCAGCATTTT	CASSFSRGDNQPQHF
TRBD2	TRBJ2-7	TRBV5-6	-	TGTGCCAGCAGCTTAATTAGCGGGAGGTCCTACGAGCAGTACTTC	CASSLISGRSYEQYF
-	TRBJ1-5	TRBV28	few	TGTGCCAGCAGTGAGCAAGCTTACAATCAGCCCCAGCATTTT	CASSEQAYNQPQHF
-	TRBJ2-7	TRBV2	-	TGTGCCAGCAGTGATGGACTATCCCAGGAGCAGTACTTC	CASSDGLSQEQYF
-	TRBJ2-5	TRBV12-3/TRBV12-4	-	TGTGCCAGCAGTTTGGTTGATAGGGAGAGGTACTTC	CASSLVDRERYF
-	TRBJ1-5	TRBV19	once	TGTGCCAGTAGTGCCAGGGTTAATCAGCCCCAGCATTTT	CASSARVNQPQHF
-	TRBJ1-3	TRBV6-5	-	TGTGCCAGCTCCTATAGGGAGGGGCCTGGAAACACCATATATTTT	CASSYREGPGNTIYF
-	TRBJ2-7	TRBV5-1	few	TGCGCCAGCAGGAACCGCGAACCCTACGAGCAGTACTTC	CASRNREPYEQYF
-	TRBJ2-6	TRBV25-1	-	TGTGCCAGCGAACCGTATGTACAGGGCGATAAAGCCAACGTCCTGACTTTC	CASEPYVQGDKANVLTF
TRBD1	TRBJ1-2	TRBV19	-	TGTGCCAGTTACCAAGGGACAGGGAAGTATGGCTACACCTTC	CASYQGTGKYGYTF
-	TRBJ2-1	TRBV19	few	TGTGCCAGTACGGGGAGGGGGTCCTACAATGAGCAGTTCTTC	CASTGRGSYNEQFF
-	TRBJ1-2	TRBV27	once	TGTGCCAGCAGTTTAACCGACAGTGCTAACTATGGCTACACCTTC	CASSLTDSANYGYTF
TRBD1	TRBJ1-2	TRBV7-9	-	TGTGCCAGCAGCTCCCACAGATCGGACAGGGAATTAAACTATGGCTACACCTTC	CASSSHRSDRELNYGYTF
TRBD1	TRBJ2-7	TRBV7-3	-	TGTGCCAGCAGCTTAACGACGGGACAGGGCCACGAGCAGTACTTC	CASSLTTGQGHEQYF
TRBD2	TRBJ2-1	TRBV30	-	TGTGCCTGGAATCCAGCGGGGACCATCACCTACAATGAGCAGTTCTTC	CAWNPAGTITYNEQFF
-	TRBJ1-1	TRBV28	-	TGTGCCAGCAGTTTATGGGGCGAAGCTTTCTTT	CASSLWGEAFF
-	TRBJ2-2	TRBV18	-	TGTGCCAGCTCACCACTCGAGGGGGCCGGGGAGCTGTTTTTT	CASSPLEGAGELFF
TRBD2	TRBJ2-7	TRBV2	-	TGTGCCAGCAGCGTAGAGCGGGAGGTAACCTACGAGCAGTACTTC	CASSVEREVTYEQYF
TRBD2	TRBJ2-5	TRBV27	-	TGTGCCAGCAGCCCGAGCGGGAGGGAGACCCAGTACTTC	CASSPSGRETQYF
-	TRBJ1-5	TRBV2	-	TGTGCCAGCAAGGGGACTCAGGCCCACCAGCCCCAGCATTTT	CASKGTQAHQPQHF
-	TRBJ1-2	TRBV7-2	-	TGTGCCAGCAGCTTAGCGGGTCGGTCAGGGGACTATGGCTACACCTTC	CASSLAGRSGDYGYTF
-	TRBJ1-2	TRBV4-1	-	TGCGCCAGCAGCCCCTGGGGGGACCGTAACTATGGCTACACCTTC	CASSPWGDRNYGYTF
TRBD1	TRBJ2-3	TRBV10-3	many	TGTGCCATCAGTGGGACAGGGACCACAGATACGCAGTATTTT	CAISGTGTTDTQYF
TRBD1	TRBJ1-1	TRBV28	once	TGTGCCAGTAGACAGGGGGACACTGAAGCTTTCTTT	CASRQGDTEAFF
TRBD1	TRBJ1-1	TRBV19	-	TGTGCCAGTAGTATTCTGCGCGGGGGGACAGGGCACATGAACACTGAAGCTTTCTTT	CASSILRGGTGHMNTEAFF
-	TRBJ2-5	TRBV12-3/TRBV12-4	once	TGTGCCAGCAGTTCGCCGCCCGGGACCCAGTACTTC	CASSSPPGTQYF
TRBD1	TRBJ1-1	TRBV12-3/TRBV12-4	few	TGTGCCAGCAGGGACAGGGGGCTCGAACGAGCTTTCTTT	CASRDRGLERAFF
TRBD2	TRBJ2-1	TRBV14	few	TGTGCCAGCAGTACTAGCGGGAGCCAGCAGTTCTTC	CASSTSGSQQFF
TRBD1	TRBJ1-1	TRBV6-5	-	TGTGCCTCAGCCGCACAGGGGAATTCTGAAGCTTTCTTT	CASAAQGNSEAFF
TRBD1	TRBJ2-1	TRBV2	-	TGTGCCAGCAGTTGGGACAGGGGGAAGGACAATGAGCAGTTCTTC	CASSWDRGKDNEQFF